This T cell receptor beta chain stems from a study of OX40 agonist ivuxolimab in advanced cancers. As for the study in general: Patients with prior anti-PD-1, anti-PD-L1 or anti-CTLA-4 therapy were eligible; 40% had some.

Here immunoSEQ multiplex PCR was the method, and the copy in TCRdb shows in-frame clones only, minus some. The sample holds 55,000 to 70,000 clones, about 92% seen once. The CDR3 is made up of 15 amino acids. Germline-derived CDR1 and CDR2 are SGHNT and YYREEE (reference sequence). Trimming removed 4 bases at V and 2 bases at J, with 16 bases between. This sequence originates from an adult with an advanced solid tumor such as melanoma, head and neck, liver or kidney cancer. V gene TRBV5-4 combines with J gene TRBJ2-7, with a tentative D call TRBD2 (6 bases). Specimen: CD4+ or CD8+ T cells sorted from blood, collected in a trial of the OX40 agonist ivuxolimab. CDR3 residues: CASSPPGGITYEQYF. The CDR3 coding sequence is TGTGCCAGCAGCCCCCCCGGGGGTATTACCTACGAGCAGTACTTC.